These 10 T cell receptor beta chains were sequenced from one sample in a study of blood T cell repertoires in COVID-19. Assay used: immunoSEQ multiplex PCR; TCRdb lists only in-frame clones, some missing. This sample has approximately 110,000 clones; 65% to 80% occur once, and the top ten carry under 0.95%. Sequencing was done on a sample of peripheral blood. The receptors come from a human donor with acute or convalescent COVID-19. The donor label of this sample is uncertain.

For this clone: The same CDR3 is also encoded by other DNA sequences in this sample. The chain uses TRBV18 and TRBJ1-2; no clear D. Germline V lookup: CDR1 KGHSH, CDR2 LQKENI. Between the trimmed V and J ends, which lost 3 bases and 3 bases, there was a span of 8 bases. The CDR3 length is 13 residues. CDR3 nucleotides: TGTGCCAGCTCACCTTATTCAGACTATGGCTACACCTTC. Translation: CASSPYSDYGYTF.

The chain employs TRBV2 and TRBJ2-1; D is perhaps TRBD2 (6 bases). Trimming removed 7 bases at V and 7 bases at J, with 20 bases between. This CDR3 has 15 residues. CDR1 and CDR2 from the germline V gene are SNHLY and FYNNEI. The CDR3 nucleotides read TGTGCCAGCAATAGTTGGGGAGGAGCAAAGAATGAGCAGTTCTTC. Translating it yields CASNSWGGAKNEQFF.

DNA for the CDR3: TGCAGCGGAGACAGGGTGACTGAAGCTTTCTTT. Its protein is CSGDRVTEAFF. V gene TRBV29-1 combines with J gene TRBJ1-1, with 7 bases matching TRBD1. The CDR3 has 11 amino acids. Trimming at V came to 7 bases and at J to 5 bases, leaving 4 bases not matched to a gene. CDR1 is SQVTM and CDR2 is ANQGSEA in the germline V gene.

The CDR3 protein is CASSLSANMGETQYF. CDR3 sequence (DNA): TGCGCCAGCAGCTTAAGTGCAAACATGGGCGAGACCCAGTACTTC. The V gene is TRBV5-1, the J gene TRBJ2-5, with D unclear. CDR3 length: 15 amino acids. Trimming removed 2 bases from V and 5 bases from J, with 16 bases in between. Germline-derived CDR1 and CDR2 are SGHRS and YFSETQ. The variable domain in full, completed from reference TRBV5-1 and TRBJ2-5, reads KAGVTQTPRYLIKTRGQQVTLSCSPISGHRSVSWYQQTPGQGLQFLFEYFSETQRNKGNFPGRFSGRQFSNSRSEMNVSTLELGDSALYLCASSLSANMGETQYFGPGTRLLVL.

The chain has TRBV29-1 and TRBJ1-1; the match to TRBD1 covers 8 bases. From germline, CDR1 is SQVTM and CDR2 ANQGSEA. V gave up 6 bases and J gave up 5 bases; unmatched junction bases: 8. CDR3 length: 13 residues. This chain's CDR3 is CSVRTGRTTEAFF. The CDR3, as DNA: TGCAGCGTCAGGACAGGGAGGACAACTGAAGCTTTCTTT.

V usage is TRBV18 and J usage is TRBJ1-2, with 9 bases that match TRBD1. This CDR3 comprises 14 residues. Trimming at V came to 4 bases and at J to 4 bases, leaving 4 bases not matched to a gene. In germline, CDR1 is KGHSH, CDR2 LQKENI. In DNA form, the CDR3 reads TGTGCCAGCTCACAGGGACAGGGAGCCTATGGCTACACCTTC. Its translation is CASSQGQGAYGYTF. The full variable domain, its missing parts supplied by reference TRBV18 and TRBJ1-2, is NAGVMQNPRHLVRRRGQEARLRCSPMKGHSHVYWYRQLPEEGLKFMVYLQKENIIDESGMPKERFSAEFPKEGPSILRIQQVVRGDSAAYFCASSQGQGAYGYTFGSGTRLTVV.

This clone appeared a few times. V is TRBV28 and J is TRBJ1-2; 9 nucleotides agree with TRBD1. V shed 9 bases, J shed 4 bases, and the junction held 3 bases outside the gene matches. The length of the CDR3 is 12 residues. CDR1 and CDR2 (germline): MDHEN, SYDVKM. For the CDR3, the DNA is TGTGCCAGTAACAGGGGGCCCTATGGCTACACCTTC. It specifies CASNRGPYGYTF.

CDR3 protein: CASRVLAGGTDTQYF. For the CDR3, the DNA is TGTGCCAGCAGGGTACTAGCGGGGGGCACAGATACGCAGTATTTT. This chain links TRBV3-1 (or the pseudogene TRBV3-2) with TRBJ2-3, with 11 bases matching TRBD2. V shed 6 bases, J shed 1 base, and the junction held 3 bases outside the gene matches. The CDR3 spans 15 residues. Germline V gene data show CDR1 as LGHDT and CDR2 as YNNKEL (reference sequence).

The chain is built from TRBV29-1 and TRBJ1-3; no clear D gene. CDR3 length: 15 amino acids. The V gene lost 8 bases and the J gene lost 0 bases, with 17 bases spanning the gap. Germline-derived CDR1 and CDR2 are SQVTM and ANQGSEA. CDR3 sequence: CSSSTLEGSGNTIYF. The DNA for the CDR3 is TGCAGCTCTTCGACCCTAGAGGGCTCTGGAAACACCATATATTTT.

The chain combines TRBV5-1 with TRBJ1-2, with 11 nucleotides matching TRBD1. Germline CDR1 is SGHRS and CDR2 is YFSETQ. CDR3 length: 15 residues. The V segment lost 4 bases and the J segment 2 bases; nucleotides outside the gene matches: 4. The CDR3, as DNA: TGCGCCAGCAGCGGTGGACAGGGGGCGAACTATGGCTACACCTTC. Protein: CASSGGQGANYGYTF.